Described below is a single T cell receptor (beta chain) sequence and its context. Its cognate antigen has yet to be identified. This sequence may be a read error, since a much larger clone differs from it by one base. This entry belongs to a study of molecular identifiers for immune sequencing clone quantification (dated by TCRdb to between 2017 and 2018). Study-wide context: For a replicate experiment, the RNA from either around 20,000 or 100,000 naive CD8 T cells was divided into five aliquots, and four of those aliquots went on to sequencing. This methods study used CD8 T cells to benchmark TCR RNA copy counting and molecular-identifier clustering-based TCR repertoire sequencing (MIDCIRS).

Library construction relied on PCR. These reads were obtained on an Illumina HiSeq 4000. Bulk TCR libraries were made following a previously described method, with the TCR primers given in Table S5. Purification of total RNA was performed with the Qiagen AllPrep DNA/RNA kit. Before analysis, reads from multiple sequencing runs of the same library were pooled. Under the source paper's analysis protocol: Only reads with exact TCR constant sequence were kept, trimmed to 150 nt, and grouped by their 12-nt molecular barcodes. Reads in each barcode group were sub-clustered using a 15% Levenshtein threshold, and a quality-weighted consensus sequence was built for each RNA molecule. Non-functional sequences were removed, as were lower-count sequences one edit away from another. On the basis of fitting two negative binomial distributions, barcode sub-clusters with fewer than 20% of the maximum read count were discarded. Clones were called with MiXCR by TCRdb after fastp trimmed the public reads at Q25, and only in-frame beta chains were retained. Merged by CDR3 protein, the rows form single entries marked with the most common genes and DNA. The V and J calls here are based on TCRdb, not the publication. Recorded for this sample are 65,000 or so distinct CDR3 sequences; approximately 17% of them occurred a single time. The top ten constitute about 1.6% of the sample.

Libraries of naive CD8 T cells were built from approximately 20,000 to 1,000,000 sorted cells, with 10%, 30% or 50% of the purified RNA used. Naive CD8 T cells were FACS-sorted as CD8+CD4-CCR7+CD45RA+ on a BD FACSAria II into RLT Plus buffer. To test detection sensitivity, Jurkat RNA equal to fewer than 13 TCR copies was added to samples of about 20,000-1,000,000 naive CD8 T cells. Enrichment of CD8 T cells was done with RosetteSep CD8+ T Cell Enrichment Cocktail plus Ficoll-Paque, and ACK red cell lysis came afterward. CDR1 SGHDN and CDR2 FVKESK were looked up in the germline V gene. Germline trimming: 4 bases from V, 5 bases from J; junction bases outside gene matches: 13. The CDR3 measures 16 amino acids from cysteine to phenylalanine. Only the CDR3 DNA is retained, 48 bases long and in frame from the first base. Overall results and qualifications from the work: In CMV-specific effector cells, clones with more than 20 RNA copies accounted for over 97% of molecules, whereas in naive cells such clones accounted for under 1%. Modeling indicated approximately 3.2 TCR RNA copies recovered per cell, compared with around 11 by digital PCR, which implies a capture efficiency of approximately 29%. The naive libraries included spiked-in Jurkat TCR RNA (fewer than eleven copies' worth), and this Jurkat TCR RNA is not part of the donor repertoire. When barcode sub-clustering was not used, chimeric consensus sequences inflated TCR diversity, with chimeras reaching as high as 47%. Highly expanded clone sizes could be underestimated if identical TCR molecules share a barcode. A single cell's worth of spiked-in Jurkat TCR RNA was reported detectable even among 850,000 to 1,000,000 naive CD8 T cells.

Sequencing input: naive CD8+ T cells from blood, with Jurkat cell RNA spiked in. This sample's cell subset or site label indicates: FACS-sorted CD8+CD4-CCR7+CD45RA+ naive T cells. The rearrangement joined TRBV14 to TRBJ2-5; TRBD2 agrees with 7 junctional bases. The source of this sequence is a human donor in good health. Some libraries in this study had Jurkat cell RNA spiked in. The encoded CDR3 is CASSLTLAEAAETQYF. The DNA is TGTGCCAGCAGCCTTACTCTAGCGGAAGCGGCGGAGACCCAGTACTTC.